The next 30 T cell receptor beta chains were all read from a single sample in a study of OX40 agonist ivuxolimab in advanced cancers. Assay used: immunoSEQ multiplex PCR; TCRdb lists only in-frame clones, some missing. Of just under 45,000 clones listed, 80% are singletons. The source was CD4+ or CD8+ T cells sorted from blood, collected in a trial of the OX40 agonist ivuxolimab. The receptors were sampled from an adult with an advanced solid tumor such as melanoma, head and neck, liver or kidney cancer.

The chain uses TRBV5-1 and TRBJ2-1; the D gene is possibly TRBD2 (5 bases). The CDR3 runs 15 residues. V lost 2 bases and J lost 4, with 13 bases in between. From germline, CDR1 is SGHRS and CDR2 YFSETQ. The CDR3 here is CASSLKDRDYNEQFF. Written as DNA, the CDR3 is TGCGCCAGCAGCTTAAAGGATCGGGATTACAATGAGCAGTTCTTC.

The V and J genes are TRBV5-8 and TRBJ1-4; 12 nucleotides agree with TRBD1. J gave up 7 bases and V 3 bases, and 10 bases lay outside the gene matches. Germline V gene sequence: CDR1 SGHTS, CDR2 YDEGEE. The CDR3 loop spans 17 amino acids. The CDR3 is CASSWGDRGPYGEKLFF. The CDR3, as DNA: TGTGCCAGCAGCTGGGGGGACAGGGGGCCTTATGGTGAAAAACTGTTTTTT.

CDR3 coding DNA: TGTGCCAGTAGTAGTCAATGGCAGGGGACCTACGAGCAGTACTTC. Translated, it gives CASSSQWQGTYEQYF. The V gene is TRBV19, the J gene TRBJ2-7; D may be TRBD1 (6 bases). Germline V lookup: CDR1 LNHDA, CDR2 SQIVND (reference sequence). V was trimmed by 4 bases and J by 2 bases, leaving 15 bases between them. The CDR3 spans 15 residues.

J is TRBJ2-5 and V is TRBV20-1; D uncertain. V gave up 3 bases and J gave up 2 bases, with 4 bases separating them. The CDR3 totals 11 residues. The germline V gene has CDR1 DFQATT and CDR2 SNEGSKA (reference sequence). The CDR3 DNA reads TGCAGTGCTAGCCTACAAGAGACCCAGTACTTC. This gives the protein CSASLQETQYF.

This chain uses TRBV5-5 with TRBJ2-7; TRBD2 aligns across 7 bases. Germline V gives CDR1 SGHKS, CDR2 YYEKEE (reference sequence). The CDR3 is 16 amino acids. The V segment lost 1 base and the J segment 5 bases; nucleotides outside the gene matches: 12. The DNA for the CDR3 is TGTGCCAGCAGCTTGCACCGCGGGAGAGGCTTTGACGAGCAGTACTTC. Encoded protein: CASSLHRGRGFDEQYF.

As to this clone: Germline and junction disagree at one end, which may indicate a read error. This chain's CDR3 is CASGLAGMSPGVF. The CDR3 region has the DNA TGTGCCAGCGGGCTAGCGGGAATGAGCCCTGGAGTCTTC. The chain employs TRBV2 and TRBJ2-1; 9 nucleotides agree with TRBD2. The CDR3 is 13 residues long. Looked up from germline, CDR1 is SNHLY and CDR2 is FYNNEI. Complete variable domain (other parts from reference TRBV2 and TRBJ2-1): EPEVTQTPSHQVTQMGQEVILRCVPISNHLYFYWYRQILGQKVEFLVSFYNNEISEKSEIFDDQFSVERPDGSNFTLKIRSTKLEDSAMYFCASGLAGMSPGVFGPGTRLTVL.

V usage is TRBV7-2 and J usage is TRBJ2-1; D is ambiguous. Germline CDR1 reads SGHTA; CDR2 reads FQGNSA. This CDR3 region has 16 residues. Trimming removed 0 bases from V and 6 bases from J, with 15 bases in between. CDR3 DNA: TGTGCCAGCAGCTTAGCAACCTACCCTTTAAGCAATGAGCAGTTCTTC. Its protein product is CASSLATYPLSNEQFF.

The gene calls are TRBV29-1 and TRBJ2-5, with TRBD2 matching over 10 bases. The CDR3 is 12 amino acids. Germline V CDR1 and CDR2: SQVTM, ANQGSEA. Germline trimming cut 6 bases from V and 4 bases from J; bases unmatched to any gene: 2. Written as DNA, the CDR3 is TGCAGCGTGAGGACTAGCGGAGAGACCCAGTACTTC. It encodes CSVRTSGETQYF.

This clone was counted between two and nine times. V is TRBV4-1 and J is TRBJ1-4; D is uncertain. V was pared by 2 bases and J by 5 bases, with 0 bases between. The CDR3 spans 11 residues. Germline values: CDR1 MGHRA, CDR2 YSYEKL. The DNA for the CDR3 is TGCGCCAGCAGCCAAAATGAAAAACTGTTTTTT. Translated, it gives CASSQNEKLFF.

This chain uses TRBV7-3 with TRBJ2-3; 10 bases match TRBD1. CDR1 and CDR2 (germline): SGHTA, FQGTGA. V gave up 3 bases and J gave up 5 bases; unmatched junction bases: 5. This CDR3 has 15 residues. The DNA for the CDR3 is TGTGCCAGCAGCTTTGGGACAGGGGTGGGAGATACGCAGTATTTT. Protein: CASSFGTGVGDTQYF.

About this clone: A read error may account for a junction end that differs from germline. The chain combines TRBV6-5 with TRBJ1-6; no clear D gene. Germline-derived CDR1 and CDR2 are MNHEY and SVGAGI. The CDR3 consists of 14 residues. The CDR3: CASSYSGVGSPLHF. The CDR3 DNA reads TGTGCCAGCAGCTACTCTGGGGTTGGATCACCCCTCCACTTT.

The chain combines TRBV7-3 with TRBJ2-1, with no clear D. Germline values: CDR1 SGHTA, CDR2 FQGTGA. The germline V and J ends were trimmed by 5 bases and 6 bases, with 17 bases remaining between them. There are 15 residues in the CDR3. CDR3 DNA sequence: TGTGCCAGCAGCGCCCGTCCTGGGGTGGGCAATGAGCAGTTCTTC. Protein sequence: CASSARPGVGNEQFF.

The chain links TRBV28 to TRBJ1-6, with a possible D match to TRBD1 (5 bases). CDR3 size: 14 residues. Germline V CDR1 and CDR2: MDHEN, SYDVKM. Trimming took off 6 bases at V and 8 bases at J, with 14 bases between the two ends. The CDR3 DNA reads TGTGCCAGCAGCCGGGGGGGAGTGGATTCACCCCTCCACTTT. This encodes CASSRGGVDSPLHF.

The chain carries TRBV19 and TRBJ2-1; no reliable D call. This CDR3 contains 11 residues. V was shortened by 7 bases and J by 8 bases, with 9 bases between the two germline ends. Germline loops: CDR1 LNHDA, CDR2 SQIVND (reference sequence). CDR3 sequence (DNA): TGTGCCAGTACGGAGCAGCATGAGCAGTTCTTC. This sequence encodes CASTEQHEQFF.

The table lists this clone with a few counts. This rearrangement joins TRBV18 to TRBJ1-2, with TRBD1 as a possible D gene (5 bases). The CDR3 sequence is 15 residues long. V shed 3 bases and J shed 6 bases, with 17 bases lying between them. The germline CDR1 and CDR2 sequences are KGHSH and LQKENI. DNA for the CDR3: TGTGCCAGCTCACCCCGAGAGTCAGGGTTCGATGGCTACACCTTC. Translating gives CASSPRESGFDGYTF.

This CDR3 is CASSPRDGGHYEQYF. CDR3 sequence (DNA): TGTGCCAGTAGCCCCCGGGACGGAGGGCACTACGAGCAGTACTTC. The chain joins TRBV19 to TRBJ2-7, with a weak D call TRBD2 (6 bases). The germline V and J ends were trimmed by 6 bases and 3 bases, with 18 bases remaining between them. Germline V lookup: CDR1 LNHDA, CDR2 SQIVND (reference sequence). CDR3 length equals 15 residues. Using reference TRBV19 and TRBJ2-7 for the parts outside the CDR3, the full variable domain is DGGITQSPKYLFRKEGQNVTLSCEQNLNHDAMYWYRQDPGQGLRLIYYSQIVNDFQKGDIAEGYSVSREKKESFPLTVTSAQKNPTAFYLCASSPRDGGHYEQYFGPGTRLTVT.

In the case of this clone: The conserved phenylalanine or tryptophan normally closing the CDR3 is absent here, so this likely arose from a read error. The rearrangement uses TRBV29-1 and TRBJ1-1; 10 bases map to TRBD1. This CDR3 has 14 residues. Germline trimming cut 4 bases from V and 6 bases from J; bases unmatched to any gene: 8. CDR1 and CDR2 (germline): SQVTM, ANQGSEA. The CDR3 coding sequence is TGCAGCGTTGGTGATGGACAGGGGGACTCTGAAGCTTTCCTT. Encoded protein: CSVGDGQGDSEAFL.

The chain is built from TRBV4-2 and TRBJ2-3; possible D gene TRBD2, 6 bases. Germline CDR1 is LGHNA and CDR2 is YNFKEQ. V lost 1 base to trimming and J lost 6 bases, with 14 bases between them. The CDR3 totals 15 residues. The CDR3 protein is CASSQAWASADTQYF. The DNA for the CDR3 is TGTGCCAGCAGCCAAGCGTGGGCTAGCGCGGATACGCAGTATTTT.

This clone has a handful of counts. V gene TRBV5-4 combines with J gene TRBJ2-3, with D possibly TRBD2 on 7 matching bases. The CDR3 has 15 residues. Germline V gene sequence: CDR1 SGHNT, CDR2 YYREEE (reference sequence). V was clipped by 0 bases and J by 8 bases, with 16 bases between them. CDR3 nucleotide sequence: TGTGCCAGCAGCTTGGGGGGGGGCGCACTGGTTACGCAGTATTTT. Its translation is CASSLGGGALVTQYF.

The chain employs TRBV4-1 and TRBJ1-2, with TRBD1 matching 8 bases. V shed 3 bases and J 1 base; nucleotides not matched to a gene: 4. The CDR3 has 15 amino acids. CDR1 MGHRA and CDR2 YSYEKL come from the germline V gene. In DNA form, the CDR3 reads TGCGCCAGCAGCCAGACAGGGGCTTTTAACTATGGCTACACCTTC. It yields the protein CASSQTGAFNYGYTF.

The rearrangement uses TRBV4-3 and TRBJ2-1, with D possibly being TRBD2 (5 bases). In germline, CDR1 is LGHNA, CDR2 YSLEER. CDR3 length: 19 amino acids. V was clipped by 4 bases and J by 3 bases, with 25 bases between them. CDR3 DNA sequence: TGCGCCAGCAGCCGGGCCCTGGTTAGCCGCTACGGACTCTACAATGAGCAGTTCTTC. This translates into CASSRALVSRYGLYNEQFF.

The rearrangement links TRBV5-1 to TRBJ1-6; D possibly corresponds to TRBD1 (5 bases). CDR3 length equals 15 residues. Trimming left V 2 bases short and J 5 bases short, with 11 bases between. CDR1 SGHRS and CDR2 YFSETQ come from the germline V gene. CDR3 region: CASSFKGTNNSPLHF. The DNA for the CDR3 is TGCGCCAGCAGCTTCAAGGGGACCAATAATTCACCCCTCCACTTT.

This chain uses TRBV5-1 with TRBJ1-2; D is unclear. The germline gives CDR1 SGHRS, CDR2 YFSETQ. This CDR3 contains 17 residues. The V end lost 3 bases, the J end lost 1 base, and 19 bases lay between the germline ends. The CDR3 nucleotides read TGCGCCAGCAGCTCGCAATCCGGGCCAACAGATAACTATGGCTACACCTTC. Translated, it gives CASSSQSGPTDNYGYTF.

The chain recombines TRBV5-4 with TRBJ2-3, with 11 nucleotides matching TRBD2. The V and J ends lost 5 bases and 6 bases, in that order; junction bases with no gene match: 8. CDR3 size: 15 residues. The germline V gene encodes CDR1 SGHNT and CDR2 YYREEE (reference sequence). The CDR3 loop is CASRAIAGGSDTQYF. The CDR3 DNA follows: TGTGCCAGCAGGGCGATAGCGGGGGGGTCGGATACGCAGTATTTT.

The V and J genes are TRBV5-1 and TRBJ2-3; unclear D gene. This CDR3 has 14 residues. Trimming took 2 bases from V and 2 from J, leaving 9 bases between them. Germline V gene sequence: CDR1 SGHRS, CDR2 YFSETQ. In DNA, the CDR3 is TGCGCCAGCAGCTTTGCCCAGTTCACAGATACGCAGTATTTT. This encodes CASSFAQFTDTQYF.

The rearrangement links TRBV11-2 to TRBJ2-1; no clear D. V shed 5 bases and J shed 1 base, with 12 bases lying between them. Germline assignment: CDR1 SGHAT and CDR2 FQNNGV. The CDR3 has 15 amino acids. The CDR3 DNA is TGTGCCAGCAGCCGAGAACGGATATCCTACAATGAGCAGTTCTTC. This codes for CASSRERISYNEQFF.

The chain is built from TRBV30 and TRBJ1-1; tentative D call: TRBD1 (6 bases). This CDR3 region has 14 residues. V was pared by 5 bases and J by 1 base, with 14 bases between. The germline V gene encodes CDR1 GTSNPN and CDR2 SVGIG (reference sequence). The CDR3 DNA is TGTGCCTGGTACAACGGACAGACGAACACTGAAGCTTTCTTT. It specifies CAWYNGQTNTEAFF.

The chain is built from TRBV28 and TRBJ2-4; 8 nucleotides align to TRBD2. CDR1 and CDR2 from the germline V gene are MDHEN and SYDVKM. V lost 10 bases, J lost 7 bases, and 3 bases stayed unmatched. The CDR3 loop spans 11 amino acids. The CDR3 reads CATRGGNIQYF. CDR3 DNA sequence: TGTGCCACCCGGGGGGGCAACATTCAGTACTTC.

V is TRBV6-5 and J is TRBJ1-2, with 7 bases aligning to TRBD1. The junction had 5 bases not matched to a gene; V was cut back by 6 bases and J by 4 bases. This CDR3 is 13 amino acids long. Germline V lookup: CDR1 MNHEY, CDR2 SVGAGI. In DNA, the CDR3 is TGTGCCAGCAGAGAGAGGGGGCGCTATGGCTACACCTTC. As protein: CASRERGRYGYTF.

The chain uses TRBV7-2 and TRBJ2-3, with 8 bases lining up with TRBD2. CDR1 and CDR2 (germline): SGHTA, FQGNSA. The CDR3 consists of 15 residues. Losses at the gene ends were 1 base for V and 4 bases for J; bases not matched to a gene: 4. The CDR3 sequence is CASSLVAGGADTQYF. Written as DNA, the CDR3 is TGTGCCAGCAGCTTAGTGGCGGGAGGTGCAGATACGCAGTATTTT.